These 8 T cell receptor beta chains came from one sample sequenced in a study of control samples from healthy donors and cancer patients. The assay was immunoSEQ multiplex PCR, and TCRdb's table has in-frame clones only and misses some. There are about 74,000 clones in the sample; around nine tenths occur only once, and around 6% lies in the top ten. Specimen: blood. Source of these receptors: a woman in her forties or fifties in good health.

The chain has TRBV6-6 and TRBJ1-1, with 9 positions matching TRBD1. The CDR3 covers 15 residues. V was pared by 6 bases and J by 4 bases, with 9 bases of the junction left unmatched. Germline assignment: CDR1 MNHNY and CDR2 SVGAGI (reference sequence). The CDR3 reads CASRYPGQGSTEAFF. CDR3 coding DNA: TGTGCCAGCAGATATCCGGGACAGGGTTCCACTGAAGCTTTCTTT.

V usage is TRBV30 and J usage is TRBJ2-1; possibly TRBD2 for D (6 bases). The V gene lost 3 bases and the J gene lost 0 bases, with 12 bases spanning the gap. The CDR3 covers 15 residues. The germline gives CDR1 GTSNPN, CDR2 SVGIG (reference sequence). The CDR3 loop is CAWRARGLSYNEQFF. The CDR3 DNA reads TGTGCCTGGAGAGCGCGGGGCCTCTCCTACAATGAGCAGTTCTTC.

This clone was counted only a few times. The chain carries TRBV7-9 and TRBJ2-7, with D uncertain. Trimming removed 5 bases at V and 3 bases at J, with 17 bases between. Germline V gene data show CDR1 as SEHNR and CDR2 as FQNEAQ (reference sequence). This CDR3 spans 15 amino acids. The CDR3 region is CASSHILFDGYEQYF. CDR3 bases: TGTGCCAGCAGCCATATACTTTTCGACGGCTACGAGCAGTACTTC.

This clone appeared once. This chain connects TRBV11-3 to TRBJ2-3; 8 bases are a match to TRBD2. The CDR3 contains 14 residues. V trimming: 4 bases; J trimming: 6 bases; junction bases outside the gene matches: 6. Germline-derived CDR1 and CDR2 are SGHNT and YENEEA. CDR3 nucleotides: TGTGCCAGCAGCTCGGGGGGGCCTGAGGATACGCAGTATTTT. Protein sequence: CASSSGGPEDTQYF.

The chain combines TRBV6-6 with TRBJ1-2; the D is unclear. CDR3 length: 14 amino acids. Trimming stripped 5 bases from V and 0 bases from J, with 10 bases between. In germline, CDR1 is MNHNY, CDR2 SVGAGI (reference sequence). CDR3 sequence reads: CASSPGFSNYGYTF. Written as DNA, the CDR3 is TGTGCCAGCAGTCCAGGTTTCTCTAACTATGGCTACACCTTC.

The table lists this clone with a few counts. CDR3 amino acids: CSVEGQGGSGANVLTF. The CDR3 bases are TGCAGCGTTGAAGGGCAGGGCGGCTCTGGGGCCAACGTCCTGACTTTC. The gene calls are TRBV29-1 and TRBJ2-6; possible D gene TRBD1, 5 bases. V dropped 1 base and J dropped 0 bases, with 10 bases sitting between them. CDR1 SQVTM and CDR2 ANQGSEA come from the germline V gene. CDR3 length: 16 residues.

The chain joins TRBV7-9 to TRBJ1-2; TRBD1 is a possible D gene (6 bases). The V end was cut by 5 bases, the J end by 0 bases, with 16 bases between. The V gene's germline CDR1 is SEHNR and CDR2 FQNEAQ (reference sequence). This CDR3 spans 16 amino acids. The CDR3 DNA is TGTGCCAGCAGCCCAAGGACAGTTGCCTCTAACTATGGCTACACCTTC. It specifies CASSPRTVASNYGYTF.

The V gene is TRBV5-1, the J gene TRBJ2-2, with D hard to call. Germline loops: CDR1 SGHRS, CDR2 YFSETQ. Trimming stripped 4 bases from V and 7 bases from J, with 17 bases between. The CDR3 covers 15 residues. The chain's CDR3 is CASSRDTGRLGELFF. DNA of the CDR3: TGCGCCAGCAGCCGCGACACCGGACGACTCGGGGAGCTGTTTTTT.